This T cell receptor beta chain was recorded in a study of Graves' ophthalmopathy and Graves' hyperthyroidism. RNA transcripts were the source from which TCR beta CDR3 regions were amplified. First-round RT-PCR used HTBI primers; second-round multiplex PCR followed. TCRdb reanalysed the multiplex PCR reads using MiXCR and keeps one entry per CDR3 protein. This sample has 200,000 to 300,000 distinct CDR3 sequences, with around 45% found just once. General observations from the study: Most expanded clonotypes in thyroid above 0.001 frequency also showed up in blood.

A word on this clonotype: What it binds is not known.

Clinical symptoms and serum thyroxine were used for diagnosis; TRAb, thyroid ultrasound and orbital computed tomography were also relied on. The ends lost 5 bases at V and 8 bases at J; junction bases unmatched: 6. Per germline, CDR1 SGHRS and CDR2 YFSETQ. This CDR3 is 14 amino acids long. The rearrangement uses TRBV5-1 and TRBJ1-4, with 10 bases aligning to TRBD1. This clonotype originated in an adult man with Graves' ophthalmopathy. Source material: peripheral blood. The CDR3 DNA is TGCGCCAGCAGGTCCGGGACAGGGGTCGAAAAACTGTTTTTT. Translated, it gives CASRSGTGVEKLFF.